The clone carrying this T cell receptor beta chain was counted only a few times. The antigen remains undetermined. Expressed TCRB transcripts were sequenced, since all the RNA that had been isolated was reverse transcribed. Using immunoSEQ multiplex PCR, the repertoire was profiled, and TCRdb retains in-frame clones only, with some absent. Of hundreds of thousands of clones listed, less than 9.5% are singletons. The sample originates from a study of beta chain features in type 1 diabetes. The CDR3 extends over 15 amino acids. Germline-derived CDR1 and CDR2 are SGHTA and FQGNSA. The junction had 3 bases not matched to a gene; V was cut back by 2 bases and J by 3 bases. The study, taken as a whole, reports: A pattern of fewer insertions and more deletions at VDJ junctions was seen in type 1 diabetes patients. PCR might favor shorter templates, but any such skew would affect patients and controls equally.

The source material was central memory CD4+ T cells from blood. The V gene is TRBV7-2, the J gene TRBJ2-1; 8 nucleotides agree with TRBD2. The origin of this receptor is a woman aged 18-30 years in good health. In nucleotides, the CDR3 is TGTGCCAGCAGCTTATACGGGACTAGCTACAATGAGCAGTTCTTC. This encodes CASSLYGTSYNEQFF.